This T cell receptor beta chain was obtained from a study of blood T cell repertoires in COVID-19. The overall study: The study drew acute and convalescent COVID-19 samples from the United States, Italy and Spain. PBMCs, B-cell-depleted T cells, or T cells were the source of the cDNA or gDNA that made up the material.

Enrolment of Seattle patients took place during active infection, and they were followed longitudinally. In the original workflow: Amplification of reference gene primers provided the estimated nucleated cell counts. Method: immunoSEQ multiplex PCR; TCRdb's copy keeps in-frame clones and lacks some. D and trimming were read from the DNA, whereas the V and J calls and clone size are those reported in that table. Seen here are about 200,000 clones, 70% to 85% observed once, and the top ten hold 7.8%. The germline gives CDR1 SGHRS, CDR2 YFSETQ. The CDR3 totals 14 residues. V lost 7 bases and J lost 0, with 13 bases in between.

This chain joins TRBV5-1 and TRBJ1-2; tentative D call: TRBD1 (5 bases). The sequence was collected from a woman of 80 years or more with COVID-19, enrolled during active disease. Material for sequencing was peripheral blood. The CDR3 DNA follows: TGCGCCAGCGGGGCGGCCGAAGCTAACTATGGCTACACCTTC. Amino acid sequence: CASGAAEANYGYTF.